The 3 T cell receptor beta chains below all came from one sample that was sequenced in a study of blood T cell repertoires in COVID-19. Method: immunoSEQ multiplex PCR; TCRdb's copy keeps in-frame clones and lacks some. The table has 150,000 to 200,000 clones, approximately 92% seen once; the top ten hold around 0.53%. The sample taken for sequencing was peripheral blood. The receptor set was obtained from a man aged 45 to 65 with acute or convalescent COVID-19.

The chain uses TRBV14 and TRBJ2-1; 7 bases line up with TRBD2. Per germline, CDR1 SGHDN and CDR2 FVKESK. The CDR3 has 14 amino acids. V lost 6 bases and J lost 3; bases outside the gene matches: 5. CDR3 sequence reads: CASSHGGVYNEQFF. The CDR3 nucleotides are TGTGCCAGCAGTCATGGGGGGGTCTACAATGAGCAGTTCTTC.

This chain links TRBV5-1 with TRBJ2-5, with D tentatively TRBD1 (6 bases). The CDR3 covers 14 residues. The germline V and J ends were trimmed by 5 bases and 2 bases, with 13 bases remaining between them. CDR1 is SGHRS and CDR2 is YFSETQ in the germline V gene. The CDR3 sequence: CASSLGQRQETQYF. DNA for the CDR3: TGCGCCAGCAGTCTAGGACAGCGGCAAGAGACCCAGTACTTC. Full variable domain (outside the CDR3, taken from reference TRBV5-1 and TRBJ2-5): KAGVTQTPRYLIKTRGQQVTLSCSPISGHRSVSWYQQTPGQGLQFLFEYFSETQRNKGNFPGRFSGRQFSNSRSEMNVSTLELGDSALYLCASSLGQRQETQYFGPGTRLLVL.

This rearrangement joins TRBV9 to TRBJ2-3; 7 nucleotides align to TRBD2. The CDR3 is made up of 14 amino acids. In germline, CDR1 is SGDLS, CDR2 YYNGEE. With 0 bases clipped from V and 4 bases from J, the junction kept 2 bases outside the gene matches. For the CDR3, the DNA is TGTGCCAGCAGCGTAGGACTAGCCGCAGATACGCAGTATTTT. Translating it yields CASSVGLAADTQYF.